The clone carrying this T cell receptor beta chain was seen ten or more times. Its antigen is not identified. The germline CDR1 and CDR2 sequences are MDHEN and SYDVKM. The CDR3 has 15 amino acids. V gave up 3 bases and J gave up 5 bases; unmatched junction bases: 8. The data derive from a study of Graves' ophthalmopathy and Graves' hyperthyroidism. Overall study: Peripheral blood was gathered at the point of initial diagnosis, before any treatment started.

RNA transcripts were the template, and TCR beta CDR3 regions were amplified from them. Investigators did first-round RT-PCR with HTBI primers, then second-round multiplex PCR. TCRdb re-derived calls from the multiplex PCR reads in MiXCR, one entry per CDR3 protein. The data contain 620,000 or so distinct CDR3 sequences, 22% of them seen just once; the ten biggest clones take up around 7%. Findings of the study overall: Blood was where most expanded thyroid clonotypes above 0.001 frequency also turned up.

Sequenced input: peripheral blood. J is TRBJ2-5 and V is TRBV28, with 8 nucleotides matching TRBD2. The TCR was taken from a woman under 30 with stable Graves' hyperthyroidism. Some clones in this sample may be carry-over from other donors' samples. The CDR3 sequence is CASSFSGGRQETQYF. For the CDR3, the DNA is TGTGCCAGCAGTTTTTCTGGCGGGAGGCAGGAGACCCAGTACTTC.